A selection of T cell receptor beta chains follows, all from one sample in a study of blood T cell repertoires in COVID-19. Sequencing was performed with immunoSEQ multiplex PCR; in TCRdb, only in-frame clones are kept and a portion is missing. This sample carries fewer than 45,000 clones, over 75% of them seen once, and the ten largest clones take over 30%. Source material: peripheral blood. These receptors came from a man in his forties with active or convalescent COVID-19. Both conserved end residues are part of each CDR3.

v_gene	j_gene	CDR3aa
TRBV6-5	TRBJ2-1	CASSYSLSGREQFF
TRBV7-7	TRBJ2-5	CASSLAGGAVETQYF
TRBV28	TRBJ1-1	CASSLAPSWGGDTEAFF
TRBV19	TRBJ1-1	CASSLGADTEAFF
TRBV5-4	TRBJ2-3	CASSPNRGRTDTQYF
TRBV12-5	TRBJ1-4	CASGSSEDGDNEKLFF
TRBV28	TRBJ1-3	CGASDSGNTIYF
TRBV2	TRBJ2-1	CASSEDIGTAEQFF
TRBV6-5	TRBJ1-2	CASSPRASGYGYTF
TRBV7-3	TRBJ1-1	CASSPTAKTEAFF
TRBV10-3	TRBJ1-1	CAISRTGEEGAFF
TRBV19	TRBJ1-2	CASSMTGFNGYTF
TRBV9	TRBJ2-1	CASSVAGGNEQFF
TRBV19	TRBJ2-3	CASSVLSTDTQYF
TRBV28	TRBJ1-3	CASSSPAGQFSGNTIYF
TRBV10-3	TRBJ1-1	CAISESRDRQEAFF
TRBV3-1/TRBV3-2	TRBJ2-7	CASSQGTHPGDYEQYF
TRBV3-1/TRBV3-2	TRBJ2-5	CASSQDPLRTQYF
TRBV5-1	TRBJ1-2	CASSLDGGDYGYTF
TRBV24-1	TRBJ1-4	CATSDPRTKASEKLFF
TRBV24-1	TRBJ2-7	CATSDPGTSGRNEQYF
TRBV19	TRBJ1-1	CASSIFSTGEAFF
TRBV6-1	TRBJ2-6	CASSEAGQGLSGANVLTF
TRBV5-1	TRBJ1-4	CASRVTGGESYEKLFF
TRBV4-1	TRBJ2-1	CASSQDPSTSGRGNEQFF
TRBV30	TRBJ2-2	CAWRVGGSTGELFF
TRBV4-2	TRBJ1-6	CASSQAVSSYNSPLHF
TRBV6-5	TRBJ1-1	CASSFIGDEAFF
TRBV29-1	TRBJ2-7	CSVRDRGYEQYF
TRBV7-9	TRBJ2-2	CASSLSEGANTGELFF